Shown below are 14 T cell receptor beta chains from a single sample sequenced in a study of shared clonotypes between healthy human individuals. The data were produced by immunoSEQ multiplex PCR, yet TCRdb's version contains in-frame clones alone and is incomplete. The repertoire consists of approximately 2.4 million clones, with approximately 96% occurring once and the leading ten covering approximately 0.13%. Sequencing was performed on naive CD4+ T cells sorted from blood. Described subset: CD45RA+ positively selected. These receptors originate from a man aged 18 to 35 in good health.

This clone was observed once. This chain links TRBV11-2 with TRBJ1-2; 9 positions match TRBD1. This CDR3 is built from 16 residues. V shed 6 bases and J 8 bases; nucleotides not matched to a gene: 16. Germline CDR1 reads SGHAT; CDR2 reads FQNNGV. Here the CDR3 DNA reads TGTGCCAGCAGGTCAATTAAGGGGGACAGGGTCCAAGGCTACACCTTC. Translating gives CASRSIKGDRVQGYTF.

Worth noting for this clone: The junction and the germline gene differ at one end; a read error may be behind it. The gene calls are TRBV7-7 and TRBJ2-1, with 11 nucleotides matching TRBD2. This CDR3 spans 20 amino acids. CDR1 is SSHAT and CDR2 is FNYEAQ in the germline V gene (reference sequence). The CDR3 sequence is CASSLANCLAGGPAYNEQFF. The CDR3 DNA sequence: TGTGCTAGCAGCTTAGCGAATTGTCTAGCGGGAGGCCCCGCCTACAATGAGCAGTTCTTC.

Here the CDR3 DNA reads TGTGCCAGCAGCCTTAGCTGGACCACTTACGAGCAGTACTTC. Translating it yields CASSLSWTTYEQYF. V is TRBV7-2 and J is TRBJ2-7; D ambiguous. The V and J ends lost 5 bases and 4 bases respectively, with 15 bases between them. CDR3 length: 14 residues. Germline assignment: CDR1 SGHTA and CDR2 FQGNSA. Variable domain in full (rest from reference TRBV7-2 and TRBJ2-7): GAGVSQSPSNKVTEKGKDVELRCDPISGHTALYWYRQSLGQGLEFLIYFQGNSAPDKSGLPSDRFSAERTGGSVSTLTIQRTQQEDSAVYLCASSLSWTTYEQYFGPGTRLTVT.

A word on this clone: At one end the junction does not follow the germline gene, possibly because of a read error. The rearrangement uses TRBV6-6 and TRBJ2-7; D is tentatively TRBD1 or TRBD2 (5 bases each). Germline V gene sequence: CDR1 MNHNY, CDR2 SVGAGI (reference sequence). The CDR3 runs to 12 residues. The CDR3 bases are TGTGCCAGCAGTTACCTCCGGGACGGCGCCTTCTTC. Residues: CASSYLRDGAFF.

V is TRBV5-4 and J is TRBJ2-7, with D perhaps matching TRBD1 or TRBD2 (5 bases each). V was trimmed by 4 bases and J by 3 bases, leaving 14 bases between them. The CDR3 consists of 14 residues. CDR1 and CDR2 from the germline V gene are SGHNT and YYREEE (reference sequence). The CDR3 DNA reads TGTGCCAGCAGCATCCGGGACGGAGTCTACGAGCAGTACTTC. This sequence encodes CASSIRDGVYEQYF.

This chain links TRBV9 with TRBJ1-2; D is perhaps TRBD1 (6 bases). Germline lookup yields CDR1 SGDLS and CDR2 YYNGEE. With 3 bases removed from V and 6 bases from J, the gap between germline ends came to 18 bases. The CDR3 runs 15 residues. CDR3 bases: TGTGCCAGCAGCGCCATTACCACAGGGCAGGATGGCTACACCTTC. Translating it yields CASSAITTGQDGYTF.

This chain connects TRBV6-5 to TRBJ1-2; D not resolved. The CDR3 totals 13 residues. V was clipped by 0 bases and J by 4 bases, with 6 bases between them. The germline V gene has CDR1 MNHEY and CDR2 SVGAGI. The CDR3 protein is CASSYSSPYGYTF. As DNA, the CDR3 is TGTGCCAGCAGTTACTCATCTCCCTATGGCTACACCTTC.

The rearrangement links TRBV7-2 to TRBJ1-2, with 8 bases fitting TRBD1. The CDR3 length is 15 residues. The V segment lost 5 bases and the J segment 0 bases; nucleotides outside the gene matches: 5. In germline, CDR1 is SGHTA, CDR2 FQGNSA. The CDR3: CASSPDRDTNYGYTF. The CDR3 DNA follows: TGTGCCAGCAGCCCGGACAGGGATACTAACTATGGCTACACCTTC.

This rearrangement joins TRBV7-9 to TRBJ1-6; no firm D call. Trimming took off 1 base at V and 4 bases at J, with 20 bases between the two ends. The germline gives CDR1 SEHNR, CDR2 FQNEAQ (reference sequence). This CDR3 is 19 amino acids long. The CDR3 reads CASSLVVGATRAYNSPLHF. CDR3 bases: TGTGCCAGCAGCTTAGTCGTAGGCGCTACGCGGGCTTATAATTCACCCCTCCACTTT.

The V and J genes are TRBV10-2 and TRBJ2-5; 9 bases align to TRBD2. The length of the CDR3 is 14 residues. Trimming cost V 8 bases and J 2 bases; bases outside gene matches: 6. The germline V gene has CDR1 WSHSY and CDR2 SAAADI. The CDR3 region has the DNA TGCGCCAGCTCTACTCTAGCGGGGCAAGAGACCCAGTACTTC. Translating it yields CASSTLAGQETQYF.

CDR3 residues: CASTLAGSLEQYF. Here the CDR3 DNA reads TGTGCCAGCACACTAGCGGGAAGTCTCGAGCAGTACTTC. The chain couples TRBV6-1 to TRBJ2-7; 10 nucleotides align to TRBD2. Germline assignment: CDR1 MNHNS and CDR2 SASEGT. V was clipped by 7 bases and J by 6 bases; unmatched bases: 6. This CDR3 spans 13 amino acids.

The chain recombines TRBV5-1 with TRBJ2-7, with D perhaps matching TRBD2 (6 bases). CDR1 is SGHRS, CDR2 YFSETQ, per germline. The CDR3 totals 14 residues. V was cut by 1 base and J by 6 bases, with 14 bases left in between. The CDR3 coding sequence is TGCGCCAGCAGCTTGTCCGACAGACTAGGCGAGCAGTACTTC. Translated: CASSLSDRLGEQYF.

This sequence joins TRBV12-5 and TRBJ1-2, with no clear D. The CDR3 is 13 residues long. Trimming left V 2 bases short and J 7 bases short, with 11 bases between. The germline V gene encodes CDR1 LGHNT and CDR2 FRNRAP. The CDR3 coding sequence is TGTGCTAGTGGTTTGTCTGGGGAGGTTGGCTACACCTTC. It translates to CASGLSGEVGYTF.

This CDR3 reads CASSLKTGTTDTQYF. The CDR3 DNA follows: TGCGCCAGCAGCCTAAAGACCGGGACTACAGATACGCAGTATTTT. The J gene is TRBJ2-3, the V gene TRBV5-1; a possible D gene is TRBD2 (6 bases). The length of the CDR3 is 15 residues. Germline CDR1 SGHRS, CDR2 YFSETQ. Trimming removed 4 bases from V and 3 bases from J, with 15 bases in between.